Shown below are 6 T cell receptor beta chains from a single sample sequenced in a study of blood T cell repertoires in COVID-19. TCRdb's copy holds only in-frame clones and misses some; the assay was immunoSEQ multiplex PCR. The sample carries under 200,000 clones, approximately 84% recorded once. The sequencing input was PBMCs or T cells enriched from blood (not recorded which). Source of these receptors: a woman between 45 and 65 years old who had recovered from COVID-19.

The chain has TRBV5-1 and TRBJ1-5; D uncertain. Trimming shortened V by 0 bases and J by 0 bases, and 10 bases separated the two germline ends. Germline V gives CDR1 SGHRS, CDR2 YFSETQ. The CDR3 loop spans 16 amino acids. This CDR3 reads CASSLATQDSNQPQHF. DNA for the CDR3: TGCGCCAGCAGCTTGGCCACTCAGGATAGCAATCAGCCCCAGCATTTT. The full variable domain, its missing parts supplied by reference TRBV5-1 and TRBJ1-5, is KAGVTQTPRYLIKTRGQQVTLSCSPISGHRSVSWYQQTPGQGLQFLFEYFSETQRNKGNFPGRFSGRQFSNSRSEMNVSTLELGDSALYLCASSLATQDSNQPQHFGDGTRLSIL.

The V gene is TRBV5-8, the J gene TRBJ2-2; no definite D call. The CDR3 runs 13 residues. Trimming cost V 7 bases and J 5 bases, with 12 bases left between them. The germline gives CDR1 SGHTS, CDR2 YDEGEE. The CDR3 DNA reads as TGTGCCAGCCGCGCCTTGAGGACCGGGGAGCTGTTTTTT. As protein: CASRALRTGELFF. Supplemented by reference TRBV5-8 and TRBJ2-2, the full variable domain reads EAGVTQSPTHLIKTRGQQATLRCSPISGHTSVYWYQQALGLGLQFLLWYDEGEERNRGNFPPRFSGRQFPNYSSELNVNALELEDSALYLCASRALRTGELFFGEGSRLTVL.

The V call is TRBV2, the J call TRBJ2-4; 10 nucleotides agree with TRBD2. The CDR3 has 16 amino acids. Germline loops: CDR1 SNHLY, CDR2 FYNNEI. The ends lost 5 bases at V and 6 bases at J; junction bases unmatched: 10. The CDR3, as DNA: TGTGCCAGCAGTTTCCACCCGACTAGCGGGCTAAACATTCAGTACTTC. This sequence encodes CASSFHPTSGLNIQYF.

The genes are TRBV30 and TRBJ1-3; 7 bases are shared with TRBD1. The germline V gene has CDR1 GTSNPN and CDR2 SVGIG (reference sequence). The length of the CDR3 is 15 residues. The ends lost 3 bases at V and 0 bases at J; junction bases unmatched: 5. CDR3: CAWSPGGFSGNTIYF. The CDR3 DNA is TGTGCCTGGAGCCCAGGGGGGTTCTCTGGAAACACCATATATTTT.

The chain has TRBV2 and TRBJ2-4; the match to TRBD2 covers 12 bases. V was clipped by 8 bases and J by 3 bases; unmatched bases: 5. This CDR3 contains 15 residues. Germline CDR1 SNHLY, CDR2 FYNNEI. The CDR3 loop reads CASSQLAGGKNIQYF. DNA for the CDR3: TGTGCCAGCTCCCAACTAGCGGGAGGCAAAAACATTCAGTACTTC. The full variable domain, in which reference TRBV2 and TRBJ2-4 provide the parts outside the CDR3, is EPEVTQTPSHQVTQMGQEVILRCVPISNHLYFYWYRQILGQKVEFLVSFYNNEISEKSEIFDDQFSVERPDGSNFTLKIRSTKLEDSAMYFCASSQLAGGKNIQYFGAGTRLSVL.

The chain is built from TRBV19 and TRBJ1-5; 9 bases line up with TRBD1. Germline V gives CDR1 LNHDA, CDR2 SQIVND (reference sequence). V dropped 4 bases and J dropped 7; count of bases not matched to a gene: 5. The CDR3 consists of 14 residues. CDR3 sequence: CASSTQGAEQPQHF. CDR3 coding DNA: TGTGCCAGTAGTACACAGGGGGCTGAACAGCCCCAGCATTTT.